This T cell receptor beta chain was found in a study of cytomegalovirus exposure and HLA in healthy donors. Amplification used 60 Vbeta primers and 13 Jbeta primers. Only in-frame clones appear in the TCRdb table, and some are missing; sequencing was by immunoSEQ multiplex PCR. The sample consists of roughly 180,000 clones, 78% of them appearing once. The J segment lost 0 bases and the V segment lost 0 bases, leaving 17 bases of the junction unmatched. Germline values: CDR1 LNHNV, CDR2 YYDKDF (reference sequence). This CDR3 is built from 20 residues. Source material: PBMCs. This clonotype was sampled from a woman in her 30s in good health and CMV-seropositive. This sequence joins TRBV15 and TRBJ2-7; 7 positions agree with TRBD1. The CDR3 DNA sequence: TGTGCCACCAGCAGAGAATTCACGAGACAGGGATTCTTTAGCTCCTACGAGCAGTACTTC. Translation: CATSREFTRQGFFSSYEQYF.